This TCR beta chain appears in the sequencing data of a study of human T cells and chemical hapten exposure (dated by TCRdb to the early 2020s). With respect to the entire study: For sensitization, 2% DPC in acetone was applied to a roughly 2 cm by roughly 2 cm area of upper inner arm skin. Patch tests used Finn chambers with 0.01% DPC on the upper back, scored after 6 days by International Contact Dermatitis Research Group standards. The study tracked peripheral blood TCR repertoire changes in vivo during primary and secondary sensitization to the hapten diphenylcyclopropenone (DPC) in alopecia patients. About 29 alopecia patients gave blood for TCR sequencing at one to four time points (pre-sensitization, 2, 6 and 24 weeks). The libraries were sequenced as a pool, and the TCR yield per sample differed mostly because of small variations in library volumes within the pool. Patient blood was sampled pre-sensitization (week 0) and at 2, 6 and about 24 weeks after DPC sensitization. Throughout the approximately 25-week study period, patients were also given weekly therapeutic DPC doses on the scalp. Alopecia areata with under or over 50% scalp involvement, alopecia totalis and alopecia universalis were represented in the patient cohort, which was mostly female. What the work shows at the level of the full study, not this receptor alone: All patients had alopecia, a presumed autoimmune disease, so their immune response might differ from that of healthy individuals. No change with DPC sensitization was found in the number of TCRs above 1 in 1000 frequency, and no evidence of global repertoire structure alterations was found. Repeated subsampling changed both the strength of the expansion versus patch-test correlation and the threshold at which the correlation became significant. Significantly more large CDR3 similarity clusters were formed by expanded TCRs than by pre-sensitization or healthy control sets, consistent with antigen-driven responses. Patch test score correlated positively with the number of PT1 expanded TCRs, reaching significance at thresholds 8, 16 and 32 but not at 4.

Receptors were amplified or captured by RACE. For sequencing, a NextSeq 500 was employed. Library preparation attached unique molecular identifiers to individual cDNA molecules for quantitative, reproducible TCR counting. For every blood RNA sample, sequencing covered both the TCR alpha and TCR beta chains. As for the authors' bioinformatics: A median of around 100,000 TCRs per sample was observed, with a range of 23,224 to 690,600. V, J and CDR3 annotation of the TCR reads was performed with the Decombinator software suite. To make PS versus PT1 abundance plots, every sample was subsampled to the same number of TCRs (28,000). TCRs were defined as expanded if absent before sensitization and observed at least eight times at the 2-week time point. The public reads were reanalyzed by TCRdb: fastp trimming at Q25, MiXCR alignment, in-frame beta chains only. Merged by CDR3 protein, the rows form single entries marked with the most common genes and DNA. The V and J calls here are based on TCRdb, not the publication. The sample table holds about 250,000 distinct CDR3 sequences, of which 7.5% to 8% were seen once. The top ten clonotypes cover 1.2% of the sample.

Trimming takes 8 bases from V and 0 bases from J, and the germline ends sit 11 bases apart. The CDR3 starts with the cysteine, ends with the phenylalanine, and has 14 residues. Of all the DNA, just the CDR3 is kept, 42 bases in frame from base 1. CDR1 is given as MNHEY and CDR2 as SVGAGI, both from the germline V gene. This clonotype was counted at least ten times. Its recognized antigen is unknown. Per-nucleotide qualities are absent, and no much larger clonotype sits a single base away. The time point label, as the study defines it: pre-sensitization, week 0. Interpreted using the paper, the treatment or condition label stands for: therapeutic diphenylcyclopropenone sensitization with weekly scalp DPC. At each patch-test visit, blood was drawn before the patch test was applied. To be eligible, patients had to be aged 18 to 70, diagnosed with alopecia and judged suitable for DPC therapy, while pregnant patients were excluded. Total RNA was isolated from unfractionated whole blood collected in Tempus Blood RNA tubes.

The sequence derives from a man aged 18-30 years with alopecia areata. Some clones in this sample may be carry-over from other donors' samples. Rearrangement joined TRBV6-5 to TRBJ2-1; the D gene may be TRBD1 or TRBD2, since each aligns over 5 bases. The sequencing used whole blood, collected in connection with sensitization to the hapten diphenylcyclopropenone (DPC). The encoded CDR3 is CASSGRSSYNEQFF. The nucleotide sequence reads as follows: TGTGCCAGCTCGGGACGGAGCTCCTACAATGAGCAGTTCTTC.